One and the same sample provided the 9 T cell receptor beta chains below, sequenced in a study of T cells in localized non-small cell lung cancer (dated by TCRdb to 2018 to 2020). The receptor library was made with the immunoSEQ multiplex PCR assay. Here the immuneACCESS table is served through TCRdb, limited to in-frame sequences with V and J called. Missing clones are a known gap in these copies; in checked studies unresolved V genes cover under half, and the rest lacks a known reason. The table for this sample lists about 31,000 clones; 88% of them were counted only once. Of the sample, around 4% falls within the top ten clones. Material: peripheral blood mononuclear cells, obtained before any cancer treatment. All receptors derive from a woman aged 40 to 75 with stage III lung adenocarcinoma.

The sample holds one count of this clone. The V and J genes are TRBV5-5 and TRBJ1-1; D is perhaps TRBD1 (6 bases). Germline V gives CDR1 SGHKS, CDR2 YYEKEE (reference sequence). This CDR3 contains 17 residues. V lost 4 bases and J lost 0, with 19 bases in between. The CDR3 DNA reads TGTGCCAGCAGCCCCACCGGGACGAGGGACATGAACACTGAAGCTTTCTTT. This sequence encodes CASSPTGTRDMNTEAFF.

This clone was counted only a few times. The chain couples TRBV6-5 to TRBJ1-1; maybe TRBD1 (5 bases). Germline-derived CDR1 and CDR2 are MNHEY and SVGAGI. CDR3 size: 14 residues. V was shortened by 5 bases and J by 7 bases, with 17 bases between the two germline ends. The CDR3 spells CASSPQGGVDEAFF. CDR3 DNA sequence: TGTGCCAGCAGTCCTCAGGGCGGGGTGGATGAAGCTTTCTTT.

The chain couples TRBV5-4 to TRBJ2-5; 10 nucleotides align to TRBD1. Germline V CDR1 and CDR2: SGHNT, YYREEE (reference sequence). This CDR3 is built from 15 residues. Unmatched junction bases numbered 3, after V lost 0 bases and J lost 4 bases. CDR3 nucleotide sequence: TGTGCCAGCAGCTTGGTTAGGGACAGGGGAGAGACCCAGTACTTC. Its protein is CASSLVRDRGETQYF.

The chain employs TRBV6-5 and TRBJ1-2; 7 bases agree with TRBD1. Trimming at V came to 5 bases and at J to 7 bases, leaving 10 bases not matched to a gene. This CDR3 spans 14 amino acids. Germline V gene data show CDR1 as MNHEY and CDR2 as SVGAGI. In DNA form, the CDR3 reads TGTGCCAGCAGTCCTATAGCAGACAGGGCTGGCTACACCTTC. As protein: CASSPIADRAGYTF.

The V and J genes are TRBV16 and TRBJ2-2; D remains unclear. Germline V CDR1 and CDR2: KGHSY, FQNENV. The V end was cut by 5 bases, the J end by 9 bases, with 16 bases between. The CDR3 has 14 amino acids. In nucleotides, the CDR3 is TGTGCCAGCAGCATCGCTAAAGACGTTAGGGAGCTGTTTTTT. As protein: CASSIAKDVRELFF.

The chain has TRBV29-1 and TRBJ2-1; D gene ambiguous. The CDR3 length is 15 residues. Germline CDR1 and CDR2: SQVTM and ANQGSEA. Trimming cost V 0 bases and J 0 bases, with 9 bases left between them. CDR3 DNA sequence: TGCAGCGTTGAAGATCGGCTGCTCTCCTACAATGAGCAGTTCTTC. Its protein product is CSVEDRLLSYNEQFF.

The chain is built from TRBV10-3 and TRBJ2-4; a possible D gene is TRBD1 (6 bases). The CDR3 is 14 residues long. Looked up from germline, CDR1 is ENHRY and CDR2 is SYGVKD. Trimming removed 3 bases at V and 10 bases at J, with 16 bases between. The CDR3 nucleotides are TGTGCCATCAGTGACTTTGGGACACCCAGTATTCAGTACTTC. Amino acid sequence: CAISDFGTPSIQYF.

The CDR3 here is CASSSYSPPHFGAQYF. CDR3 bases: TGTGCCAGCAGCTCCTATTCCCCCCCCCACTTCGGGGCGCAGTATTTT. The V call is TRBV7-9, the J call TRBJ2-3; maybe TRBD2 (5 bases). There are 16 residues in the CDR3. The V gene's germline CDR1 is SEHNR and CDR2 FQNEAQ (reference sequence). V dropped 4 bases and J dropped 10 bases, with 24 bases sitting between them.

The chain carries TRBV7-3 and TRBJ1-1, with D maybe TRBD1 (6 bases). The CDR3 sequence is 16 residues long. Trimming pared 2 bases from V and 4 bases from J, leaving 17 bases between. Germline CDR1 reads SGHTA; CDR2 reads FQGTGA. The CDR3 spells CASSLQGPPPATEAFF. The CDR3, as DNA: TGTGCCAGCAGCTTACAGGGGCCACCTCCAGCCACTGAAGCTTTCTTT. The full variable domain, rest sourced from reference TRBV7-3 and TRBJ1-1, is GAGVSQTPSNKVTEKGKYVELRCDPISGHTALYWYRQSLGQGPEFLIYFQGTGAADDSGLPNDRFFAVRPEGSVSTLKIQRTERGDSAVYLCASSLQGPPPATEAFFGQGTRLTVV.